This passage covers 30 T cell receptor beta chains from one sample sequenced in a study of identical twins (dated by TCRdb to 2016 to 2018). The method behind the library was 5' RACE. The sequencer was an Illumina HiSeq 2000. TCRdb applied fastp at Q25 and MiXCR to the public reads, then kept only in-frame beta chains. Each CDR3 protein appears once, grouped with its most common genes and DNA. The sample has fewer than 550,000 distinct CDR3 sequences on record, 15% of them singletons. Clones ranked in the top ten supply about 0.47% of the sample. The sample also formed part of further work on yellow fever vaccine responses in identical twins.

The specimen sequenced was CD4+ T cells sorted from blood. These receptors originate from a woman aged 18-29 years in good health.

V usage is TRBV11-1 and J usage is TRBJ2-1; D ambiguous. The V gene lost 1 base and the J gene lost 5 bases, with 24 bases spanning the gap. This CDR3 comprises 19 residues. The germline gives CDR1 SGHAT, CDR2 FQDESV (reference sequence). CDR3 region: CASSLVNRRWRDEHNEQFF. The CDR3 bases are TGTGCCAGCAGCTTAGTTAATCGGCGTTGGAGAGACGAGCACAATGAGCAGTTCTTC.

The chain carries TRBV7-9 and TRBJ2-3; D might be TRBD2 (5 bases). Looked up from germline, CDR1 is SEHNR and CDR2 is FQNEAQ (reference sequence). V lost 5 bases to trimming and J lost 3 bases, with 12 bases between them. This CDR3 spans 14 amino acids. The CDR3 bases are TGTGCCAGCAGCCGAGCCGGGGAAACAGATACGCAGTATTTT. Its protein is CASSRAGETDTQYF.

This clonotype has just a few counts. The chain employs TRBV20-1 and TRBJ2-5; TRBD2 aligns across 9 bases. V lost 6 bases and J lost 2; bases outside the gene matches: 10. From germline, CDR1 is DFQATT and CDR2 SNEGSKA (reference sequence). The length of the CDR3 is 15 residues. The CDR3 here is CSAPLALAGQETQYF. The DNA of the CDR3 is TGCAGTGCCCCCCTGGCCCTAGCGGGGCAAGAGACCCAGTACTTC.

The genes are TRBV6-2 or TRBV6-3 and TRBJ2-1; D gene unclear. Germline V CDR1 and CDR2: MNHEY, SVGEGT. This CDR3 contains 11 residues. V dropped 0 bases and J dropped 13 bases, with 7 bases sitting between them. The CDR3 DNA reads as TGTGCCAGCAGTTACTCGTGGGCTCAGTTCTTC. This gives the protein CASSYSWAQFF.

This clonotype has a handful of counts. V gene TRBV7-6 combines with J gene TRBJ2-5; D may be TRBD1 (6 bases). Trimming shortened V by 1 base and J by 4 bases, and 10 bases separated the two germline ends. CDR1 and CDR2 (germline): SGHVS, FNYEAQ. The CDR3 extends over 14 amino acids. CDR3 sequence: CASSLGSGAETQYF. The CDR3 nucleotides are TGTGCCAGCAGCTTAGGTTCAGGGGCAGAGACCCAGTACTTC. Full variable domain (rest looked up from reference TRBV7-6 and TRBJ2-5): GAGVSQSPRYKVTKRGQDVALRCDPISGHVSLYWYRQALGQGPEFLTYFNYEAQQDKSGLPNDRFSAERPEGSISTLTIQRTEQRDSAMYRCASSLGSGAETQYFGPGTRLLVL.

The chain uses TRBV5-1 and TRBJ2-3; the D gene is possibly TRBD1 (6 bases). This CDR3 has 15 residues. Trimming shortened V by 4 bases and J by 13 bases, and 25 bases separated the two germline ends. The germline gives CDR1 SGHRS, CDR2 YFSETQ. CDR3 residues: CASSAVWTAGGREYF. CDR3 nucleotides: TGCGCCAGCAGCGCCGTTTGGACAGCCGGCGGTCGAGAGTATTTT.

This clonotype was seen repeatedly, ten times or more. The chain has TRBV28 and TRBJ1-1; D possibly corresponds to TRBD1 (5 bases). Trimming removed 3 bases from V and 5 bases from J, with 13 bases in between. The CDR3 length is 14 residues. Germline V gene sequence: CDR1 MDHEN, CDR2 SYDVKM. The CDR3 sequence: CASSFQGRNTEAFF. DNA for the CDR3: TGTGCCAGCAGTTTCCAGGGAAGGAATACTGAAGCTTTCTTT.

The V and J genes are TRBV28 and TRBJ2-5; no clear D gene. The CDR3 extends over 16 amino acids. Trimming took off 4 bases at V and 5 bases at J, with 20 bases between the two ends. Germline V gene sequence: CDR1 MDHEN, CDR2 SYDVKM. CDR3 region: CASSSSDGPIRETQYF. CDR3 in DNA: TGTGCCAGCAGTTCCTCGGACGGTCCAATTAGGGAGACCCAGTACTTC.

This clonotype has a handful of counts. The gene calls are TRBV5-1 and TRBJ2-2; no clear D. V lost 2 bases, J lost 7 bases, and 12 bases lay in between. The CDR3 is 14 residues long. Per germline, CDR1 SGHRS and CDR2 YFSETQ. The CDR3 sequence is CASSFWAPYGELFF. The CDR3 nucleotides read TGCGCCAGCAGCTTTTGGGCTCCCTACGGGGAGCTGTTTTTT.

This clonotype was counted between two and nine times. The chain recombines TRBV12-3 or TRBV12-4 with TRBJ2-3; 12 positions match TRBD2. CDR3 length: 14 amino acids. Losses at the gene ends were 5 bases for V and 6 bases for J; bases not matched to a gene: 3. CDR3 sequence reads: CASSVLAGGDTQYF. DNA of the CDR3: TGTGCCAGCAGTGTACTAGCGGGGGGCGATACGCAGTATTTT.

The rearrangement links TRBV9 to TRBJ2-1, with a weak D call TRBD1 (5 bases). Germline-derived CDR1 and CDR2 are SGDLS and YYNGEE. The V end was cut by 4 bases, the J end by 5 bases, with 13 bases between. This CDR3 contains 14 residues. CDR3 region: CASSPLPGNNEQFF. Written as DNA, the CDR3 is TGTGCCAGCAGCCCCCTCCCAGGGAACAATGAGCAGTTCTTC.

This sequence joins TRBV7-9 and TRBJ2-7; 7 bases agree with TRBD1. Germline V CDR1 and CDR2: SEHNR, FQNEAQ (reference sequence). The CDR3 totals 14 residues. J gave up 2 bases and V 5 bases, and 6 bases lay outside the gene matches. The CDR3 nucleotides are TGTGCCAGCAGCCAGGGTAGGGGGCCCTACGAGCAGTACTTC. It yields the protein CASSQGRGPYEQYF.

The rearrangement links TRBV6-6 to TRBJ2-7; D is possibly TRBD2 (6 bases). The germline V gene has CDR1 MNHNY and CDR2 SVGAGI (reference sequence). The V end was cut by 8 bases, the J end by 3 bases, with 14 bases between. This CDR3 contains 13 residues. The CDR3 is CASGARSGYEQYV. CDR3 nucleotides: TGTGCCAGCGGCGCCCGTAGCGGCTACGAGCAGTACGTC.

The chain has TRBV5-4 and TRBJ2-1; the D gene is possibly TRBD2 (6 bases). CDR3 size: 17 residues. Germline CDR1 SGHNT, CDR2 YYREEE (reference sequence). Trimming pared 0 bases from V and 0 bases from J, leaving 13 bases between. The CDR3 here is CASSLGGSGSSYNEQFF. Here the CDR3 DNA reads TGTGCCAGCAGCTTGGGTGGTAGCGGAAGCTCCTACAATGAGCAGTTCTTC.

The genes are TRBV10-3 and TRBJ2-7; the D is unclear. The length of the CDR3 is 13 residues. In germline, CDR1 is ENHRY, CDR2 SYGVKD. Deletions cut 3 bases from V and 0 bases from J, with 6 bases between. CDR3 sequence (DNA): TGTGCCATCAGTGACCGGAGCTCCTACGAGCAGTACGTC. Its translation is CAISDRSSYEQYV.

The chain uses TRBV12-3 or TRBV12-4 and TRBJ1-1; the D is unclear. Trimming stripped 7 bases from V and 5 bases from J, with 14 bases between. CDR3 length equals 13 residues. CDR3 sequence reads: CASKAEPLTEAFF. The CDR3 DNA follows: TGTGCCAGCAAAGCAGAGCCCCTAACTGAAGCTTTCTTT.

Ten or more counts support this clonotype. V is TRBV27 and J is TRBJ1-5; TRBD1 matches 7 bases. Germline V gives CDR1 MNHEY, CDR2 SMNVEV (reference sequence). The CDR3 runs to 13 residues. V dropped 5 bases and J dropped 7; count of bases not matched to a gene: 5. The CDR3 nucleotides read TGTGCCAGCAGTAGGACAGGTCGCCAGCCCCAGCATTTT. Protein product: CASSRTGRQPQHF.

The J gene is TRBJ2-7, the V gene TRBV5-1; D perhaps matches TRBD2 (5 bases). Germline V gene sequence: CDR1 SGHRS, CDR2 YFSETQ. The CDR3 consists of 12 residues. V gave up 4 bases and J gave up 4 bases, with 9 bases separating them. The CDR3 DNA reads TGCGCCAGCAGCGCGGGCCCGTACGAGCAGTACTTC. This encodes CASSAGPYEQYF.

The V gene is TRBV12-3 or TRBV12-4, the J gene TRBJ2-1, with TRBD2 as a possible D gene (5 bases). V lost 0 bases, J lost 6 bases, and 21 bases lay in between. This CDR3 has 18 amino acids. This CDR3 reads CASSLALELGGSGNEQFF. CDR3 sequence (DNA): TGTGCCAGCAGTTTAGCGCTGGAACTAGGAGGATCAGGCAATGAGCAGTTCTTC.

The chain has TRBV6-1 and TRBJ2-7; the D is unclear. This CDR3 has 13 residues. CDR1 is MNHNS and CDR2 is SASEGT in the germline V gene. Trimming removed 6 bases at V and 1 base at J, with 10 bases between. The CDR3 here is CASSSSTSYEQYF. CDR3 DNA sequence: TGTGCCAGCAGCTCGAGTACGTCCTACGAGCAGTACTTC.

The chain links TRBV20-1 to TRBJ1-4; D gene uncertain. Germline V lookup: CDR1 DFQATT, CDR2 SNEGSKA (reference sequence). The CDR3 is made up of 14 amino acids. Trimming took 8 bases from V and 5 from J, leaving 18 bases between them. CDR3 coding DNA: TGCAGTCCGGGAGGTTTGCCGGAGAATGAAAAACTGTTTTTT. Translation gives CSPGGLPENEKLFF.

This clonotype was observed a few times. The V gene is TRBV3-1, the J gene TRBJ2-1, with TRBD2 identical over 8 bases. Germline loops: CDR1 LGHDT, CDR2 YNNKEL (reference sequence). The CDR3 is made up of 17 amino acids. With V trimmed by 0 bases and J by 2 bases, 6 bases remained unmatched. Here the CDR3 reads CASSQDLSGKTYNEQFF. The DNA of the CDR3 is TGTGCCAGCAGCCAAGATCTTAGCGGGAAGACCTACAATGAGCAGTTCTTC.

In its sample, this clonotype was seen a few times. The rearrangement links TRBV6-1 to TRBJ2-1; possibly TRBD2 for D (6 bases). CDR1 and CDR2 (germline): MNHNS, SASEGT. V shed 2 bases and J shed 6 bases, with 26 bases lying between them. The CDR3 has 19 residues. CDR3 sequence reads: CASSEQTPLGVSGANEQFF. The CDR3 region has the DNA TGTGCCAGCAGTGAACAAACCCCATTAGGGGTTTCGGGAGCCAATGAGCAGTTCTTC.

This clonotype was detected a few times. The chain has TRBV7-9 and TRBJ1-2, with a possible D match to TRBD1 (6 bases). Germline V gene lookup returns CDR1 SEHNR and CDR2 FQNEAQ (reference sequence). This CDR3 is built from 13 residues. The ends were cut back, 7 bases at V and 7 bases at J, with 16 bases in the middle. CDR3 region: CASTIAGGGGYTF. CDR3 DNA: TGTGCCAGCACCATTGCGGGGGGCGGTGGCTACACCTTC.

The V call is TRBV2, the J call TRBJ2-1, with 11 nucleotides matching TRBD2. V lost 6 bases to trimming and J lost 6 bases; unmatched junction nucleotides: 7. The CDR3 has 15 residues. Germline CDR1 and CDR2: SNHLY and FYNNEI. The DNA for the CDR3 is TGTGCCAGCAGGTTAGCGGGAGGGCCGAGCAATGAGCAGTTCTTC. The encoded protein is CASRLAGGPSNEQFF.

This clonotype has a handful of counts. The chain carries TRBV28 and TRBJ1-6, with D possibly being TRBD1 (6 bases). V gave up 6 bases and J gave up 7 bases, with 16 bases separating them. This CDR3 has 15 amino acids. Looked up from germline, CDR1 is MDHEN and CDR2 is SYDVKM. CDR3 nucleotide sequence: TGTGCCAGCAGCAACAACAGGGTGGTAAATTCACCCCTCCACTTT. This codes for CASSNNRVVNSPLHF.

This clonotype has just a few counts. The chain recombines TRBV28 with TRBJ1-1; TRBD1 agrees at 8 bases. Trimming cost V 1 base and J 10 bases; bases outside gene matches: 5. The CDR3 runs 13 residues. Germline V CDR1 and CDR2: MDHEN, SYDVKM. The CDR3 nucleotides are TGTGCCAGCAGTTTATCAGGGGGCCGGATAGCTTTCTTT. It is translated as CASSLSGGRIAFF.

This clonotype occurred a few times. The CDR3 sequence: CASSQQLAGAGEQYF. CDR3 in DNA: TGTGCCAGCAGCCAACAACTAGCGGGAGCGGGGGAGCAGTACTTC. V and J are TRBV3-1 and TRBJ2-7; 11 bases match TRBD2. Germline CDR1 is LGHDT and CDR2 is YNNKEL (reference sequence). The CDR3 consists of 15 residues. Unmatched junction bases numbered 7, after V lost 2 bases and J lost 7 bases.

This clonotype has only a few counts. The genes are TRBV10-3 and TRBJ2-2; possibly TRBD1 for D (5 bases). The germline V and J ends were trimmed by 7 bases and 4 bases, with 13 bases remaining between them. The CDR3 is 14 amino acids. Germline CDR1 ENHRY, CDR2 SYGVKD. The CDR3 bases are TGTGCCATCACTGAAAAACAGGCCACCGGGGAGCTGTTTTTT. This gives the protein CAITEKQATGELFF.

The chain joins TRBV25-1 to TRBJ2-7, with 7 bases that match TRBD2. This CDR3 is 15 amino acids long. Germline V gives CDR1 MGHDK, CDR2 SYGVNS. Trimming removed 3 bases from V and 0 bases from J; junction bases left unmatched: 5. The DNA for the CDR3 is TGTGCCAGCAGTGATCGGGCGGGAGCCTCCTACGAGCAGTACTTC. Amino acids: CASSDRAGASYEQYF.